This TCR beta chain was captured by sequencing in a study of cytomegalovirus exposure and HLA in healthy donors. As for the study in general: It was reported in a later analysis that the same platform had been used for the 100 to 150 validation repertoires as for the approximately 700 first-cohort repertoires. Study-wide results and limits: The TCR clusters that emerged in the first cohort tended, a later analysis found, to co-occur in the roughly 120 validation repertoires.

Measured with immunoSEQ multiplex PCR; TCRdb has only the in-frame clones, and not every one. The repertoire has about 240,000 clones, approximately 86% of them found once; the top ten carry roughly 1.2%. V lost 7 bases and J lost 4; bases outside the gene matches: 12. The CDR3 extends over 15 amino acids. Germline V gene data show CDR1 as GTSNPN and CDR2 as SVGIG (reference sequence). Remarks on this clone: Its matching antigen is unknown.

The donors were in the roughly 120-subject validation cohort, distinct from the roughly 600-subject first cohort. The chain carries TRBV30 and TRBJ1-5; 8 bases are a match to TRBD1. Sequenced sample: PBMCs. This clonotype was sampled from a woman younger than 45 in good health and CMV-seropositive. In nucleotides, the CDR3 is TGTGCCTCCGGCCGAAGGGACAGGCTTAATCAGCCCCAGCATTTT. Translation gives CASGRRDRLNQPQHF.